This T cell receptor (beta chain) comes out of a study of vaccination effects on CD4 cells after COVID-19. Details on this clone: Its antigen remains unidentified.

This CDR3 is built from 14 residues. Germline-derived CDR1 and CDR2 are SGDLS and YYNGEE. Trimming removed 0 bases from V and 7 bases from J; junction bases left unmatched: 5. Produced via immunoSEQ multiplex PCR; TCRdb's table is partial and in-frame only. The table records tens of thousands of clones, around four fifths of them present only once. Pools of viral peptides were used by the ViraFEST assay to expand antigen-specific CD4+ T cells ahead of sequencing. Culture proceeded for approximately nine days, and CD4+ T cells were then isolated. Every participant took two doses of the BNT162b2 or mRNA-1273 vaccine.

The specimen was CD4+ T cells from PBMCs cultured with HCoV-229E spike peptides, collected after COVID-19 vaccination. This clonotype originated in a human donor who received a COVID-19 vaccine. The chain has TRBV9 and TRBJ1-2; 8 bases agree with TRBD1. The CDR3 is CASSVEGQGFGYTF. In DNA, the CDR3 is TGTGCCAGCAGCGTAGAAGGACAGGGTTTTGGCTACACCTTC.